The TCR beta chain under discussion was sequenced for a study of T cell changes during pregnancy in multiple sclerosis. Data came from immunoSEQ multiplex PCR; TCRdb stores just in-frame clones and leaves some out. The data hold 50,000 to 70,000 clones, with around 93% observed a single time. Germline V gene lookup returns CDR1 SGHRS and CDR2 YFSETQ. Deletions cut 0 bases from V and 3 bases from J, with 10 bases between. The CDR3 totals 14 residues. The clonotype originates from a female donor with multiple sclerosis, enrolled in a pregnancy study. The sample in question was peripheral blood, obtained after pregnancy. V and J are TRBV5-1 and TRBJ2-7, with unresolved D. The CDR3 here is CASSLAGSFYEQYF. The CDR3, as DNA: TGCGCCAGCAGCTTGGCTGGCAGTTTCTACGAGCAGTACTTC.